This T cell receptor beta chain was observed in a study of immune evolution from preneoplasia to lung adenocarcinoma. Overall study context: HLA loss of heterozygosity: roughly 7.5% AIS, less than 18% MIA, about 32% ADC, none AAH. Study observations and caveats: T cell clonality was higher in KRAS-mutant than EGFR-mutant or wild-type nodules. Normal lung had the highest top T cell clone frequencies. Later-stage lesions appeared to have more T cells, more diversity, less clonality.

Details on this clone: Antigen: not known.

Profiled with immunoSEQ multiplex PCR; TCRdb holds only in-frame clones, not every one. The sample lists tens of thousands of clones, approximately 71% occurring once. The CDR3 is made up of 13 amino acids. CDR1 is SGHKS and CDR2 is YYEKEE in the germline V gene (reference sequence). V lost 3 bases to trimming and J lost 5 bases, with 11 bases between them. The clonotype was recovered from a person aged 55 to 69 with lung adenocarcinoma. Material for sequencing was FFPE invasive lung adenocarcinoma tissue. The rearrangement links TRBV5-5 to TRBJ2-5; D not certain. The CDR3 coding sequence is TGTGCCAGCAGCTCTGAGCTATTCGAGACCCAGTACTTC. Translated: CASSSELFETQYF.